This T cell receptor (beta chain) was profiled in a study of OX40 agonist ivuxolimab in advanced cancers. As for the study in general: Patients were around 83% male with ages roughly 23 to 79, mean 60.

Data came from immunoSEQ multiplex PCR; TCRdb stores just in-frame clones and leaves some out. The data contain about 100,000 clones, 70% to 90% of them singletons. CDR1 and CDR2 from the germline V gene are MNHEY and SMNVEV (reference sequence). Deletions cut 7 bases from V and 0 bases from J, with 20 bases between. This CDR3 is built from 17 residues. The receptor comes from an adult with an advanced solid tumor such as melanoma, head and neck, liver or kidney cancer. Sequencing was performed on CD4+ or CD8+ T cells sorted from blood, taken in a trial of the OX40 agonist ivuxolimab. V and J are TRBV27 and TRBJ2-3, with a tentative D call TRBD2 (7 bases). The CDR3 DNA reads TGTGCCAGCAAACTCGGCGGGGGCAGGGGAAGCACAGATACGCAGTATTTT. It yields the protein CASKLGGGRGSTDTQYF.